The 3 T cell receptor beta chains in this list originate from one sample, sequenced in a study of T cells in narcolepsy. The assay was immunoSEQ multiplex PCR, and TCRdb's table has in-frame clones only and misses some. The table includes about 10,000 clones, 70% detected once. The sequenced material came from CD45RA- memory CD8+ T cells from PBMCs. These receptors were collected from a human donor with narcolepsy.

The chain recombines TRBV10-3 with TRBJ2-6; D uncertain. Germline V gene lookup returns CDR1 ENHRY and CDR2 SYGVKD. The CDR3 is 16 amino acids. Trimming shortened V by 0 bases and J by 1 base, and 7 bases separated the two germline ends. The CDR3 DNA is TGTGCCATCAGTGAGTCTGGGTCTTCTGGGGCCAACGTCCTGACTTTC. Amino acids: CAISESGSSGANVLTF.

The V and J genes are TRBV27 and TRBJ2-7, with D perhaps matching TRBD2 (5 bases). The CDR3 sequence is 14 residues long. The V gene lost 0 bases and the J gene lost 3 bases, with 9 bases spanning the gap. Germline V gene data show CDR1 as MNHEY and CDR2 as SMNVEV (reference sequence). The CDR3 DNA sequence: TGTGCCAGCAGTTTATCGGGAGTAATCTACGAGCAGTACTTC. It yields the protein CASSLSGVIYEQYF.

This sequence joins TRBV14 and TRBJ1-2, with unresolved D. Trimming cost V 2 bases and J 5 bases, with 9 bases left between them. Germline V lookup: CDR1 SGHDN, CDR2 FVKESK. The CDR3 covers 13 residues. The CDR3 DNA follows: TGTGCCAGCAGCCAAAATCGGATTTATGGCTACACCTTC. The encoded protein is CASSQNRIYGYTF. Supplemented by reference TRBV14 and TRBJ1-2, the full variable domain reads EAGVTQFPSHSVIEKGQTVTLRCDPISGHDNLYWYRRVMGKEIKFLLHFVKESKQDESGMPNNRFLAERTGGTYSTLKVQPAELEDSGVYFCASSQNRIYGYTFGSGTRLTVV.